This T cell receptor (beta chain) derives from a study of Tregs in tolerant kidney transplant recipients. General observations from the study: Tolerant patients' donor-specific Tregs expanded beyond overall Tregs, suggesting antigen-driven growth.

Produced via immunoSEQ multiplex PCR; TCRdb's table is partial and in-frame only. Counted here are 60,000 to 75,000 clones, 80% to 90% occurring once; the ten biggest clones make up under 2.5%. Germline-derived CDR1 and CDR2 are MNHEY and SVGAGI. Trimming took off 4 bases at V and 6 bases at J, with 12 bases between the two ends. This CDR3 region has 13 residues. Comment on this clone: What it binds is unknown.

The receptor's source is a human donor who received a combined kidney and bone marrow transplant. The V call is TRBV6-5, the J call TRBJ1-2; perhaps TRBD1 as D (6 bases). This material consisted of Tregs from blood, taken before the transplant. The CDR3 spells CASSSGQHHGYTF. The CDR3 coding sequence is TGTGCCAGCAGTTCCGGACAGCACCATGGCTACACCTTC.